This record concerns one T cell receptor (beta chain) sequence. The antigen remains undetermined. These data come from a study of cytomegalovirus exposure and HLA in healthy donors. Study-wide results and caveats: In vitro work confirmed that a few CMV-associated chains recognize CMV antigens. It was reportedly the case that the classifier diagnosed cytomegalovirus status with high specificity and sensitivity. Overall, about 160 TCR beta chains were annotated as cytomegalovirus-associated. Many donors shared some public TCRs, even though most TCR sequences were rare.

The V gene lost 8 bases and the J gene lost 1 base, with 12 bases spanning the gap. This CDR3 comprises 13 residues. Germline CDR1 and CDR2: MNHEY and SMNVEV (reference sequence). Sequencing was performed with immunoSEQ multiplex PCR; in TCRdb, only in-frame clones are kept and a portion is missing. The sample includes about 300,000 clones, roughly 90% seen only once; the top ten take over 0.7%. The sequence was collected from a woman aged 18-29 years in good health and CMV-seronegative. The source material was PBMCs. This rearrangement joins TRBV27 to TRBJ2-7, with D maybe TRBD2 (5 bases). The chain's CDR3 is CASASGESYEQYF. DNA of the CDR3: TGTGCCAGCGCCTCCGGGGAGTCCTACGAGCAGTACTTC.